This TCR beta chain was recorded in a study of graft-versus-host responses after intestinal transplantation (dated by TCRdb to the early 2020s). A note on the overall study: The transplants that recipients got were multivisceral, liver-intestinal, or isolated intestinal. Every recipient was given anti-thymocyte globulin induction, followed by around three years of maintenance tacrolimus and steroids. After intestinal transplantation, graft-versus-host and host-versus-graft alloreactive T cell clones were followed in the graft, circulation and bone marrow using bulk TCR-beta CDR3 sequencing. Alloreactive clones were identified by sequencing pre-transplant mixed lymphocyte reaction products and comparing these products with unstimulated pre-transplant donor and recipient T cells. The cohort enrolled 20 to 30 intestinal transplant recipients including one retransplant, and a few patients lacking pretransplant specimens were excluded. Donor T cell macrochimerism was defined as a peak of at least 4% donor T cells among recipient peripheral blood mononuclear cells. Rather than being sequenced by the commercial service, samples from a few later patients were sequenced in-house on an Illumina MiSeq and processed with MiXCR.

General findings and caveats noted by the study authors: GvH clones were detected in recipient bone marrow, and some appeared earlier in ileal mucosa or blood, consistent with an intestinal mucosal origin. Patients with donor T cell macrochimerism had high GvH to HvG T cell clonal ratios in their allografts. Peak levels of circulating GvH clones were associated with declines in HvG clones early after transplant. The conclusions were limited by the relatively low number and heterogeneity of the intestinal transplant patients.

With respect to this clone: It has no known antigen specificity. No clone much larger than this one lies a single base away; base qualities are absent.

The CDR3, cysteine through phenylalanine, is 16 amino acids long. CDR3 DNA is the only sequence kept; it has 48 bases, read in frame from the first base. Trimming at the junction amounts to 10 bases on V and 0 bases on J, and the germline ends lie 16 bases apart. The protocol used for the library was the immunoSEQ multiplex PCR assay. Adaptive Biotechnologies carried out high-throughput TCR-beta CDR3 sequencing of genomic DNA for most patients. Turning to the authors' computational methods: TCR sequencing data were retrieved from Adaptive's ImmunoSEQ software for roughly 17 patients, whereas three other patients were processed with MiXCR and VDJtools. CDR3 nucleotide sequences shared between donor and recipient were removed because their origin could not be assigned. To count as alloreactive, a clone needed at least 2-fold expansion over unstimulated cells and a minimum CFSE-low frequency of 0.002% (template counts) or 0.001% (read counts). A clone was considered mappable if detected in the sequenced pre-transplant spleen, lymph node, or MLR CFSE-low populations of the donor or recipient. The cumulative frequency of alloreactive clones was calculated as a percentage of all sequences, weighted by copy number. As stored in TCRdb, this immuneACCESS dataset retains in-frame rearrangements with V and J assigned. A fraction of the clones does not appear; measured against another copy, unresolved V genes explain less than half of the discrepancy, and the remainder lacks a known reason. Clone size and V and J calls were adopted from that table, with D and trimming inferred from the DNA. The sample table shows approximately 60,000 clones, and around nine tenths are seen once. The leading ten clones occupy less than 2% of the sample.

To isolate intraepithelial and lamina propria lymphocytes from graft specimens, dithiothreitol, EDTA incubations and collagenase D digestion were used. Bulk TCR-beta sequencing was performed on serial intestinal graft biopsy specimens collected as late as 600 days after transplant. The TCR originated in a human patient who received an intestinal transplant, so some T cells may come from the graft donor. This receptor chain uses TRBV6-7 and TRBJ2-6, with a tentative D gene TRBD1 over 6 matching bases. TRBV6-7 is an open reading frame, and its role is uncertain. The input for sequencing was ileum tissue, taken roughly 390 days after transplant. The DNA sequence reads TGTGCCACAATAACAGGGAACTACTCTGGGGCCAACGTCCTGACTTTC. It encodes CATITGNYSGANVLTF.